The 20 T cell receptor beta chains given below trace back to one sample, sequenced in a study of radiotherapy plus CTLA-4 blockade in lung cancer. Sequencing was performed with immunoSEQ multiplex PCR; in TCRdb, only in-frame clones are kept and a portion is missing. The top ten hold 16% of the sample, which has about 56,000 clones, 70% to 80% seen once. The sequencing used peripheral blood, collected from a patient treated with radiotherapy plus ipilimumab. These receptors all stem from a human donor with non-small cell lung cancer who had a complete response to radiotherapy plus ipilimumab.

The CDR3 loop reads CASSHQAGRGDGYTF. CDR3 nucleotides: TGTGCCAGCAGCCATCAAGCTGGCAGGGGTGATGGCTACACCTTC. The chain links TRBV14 to TRBJ1-2; weak D call: TRBD1 (6 bases). Germline CDR1 and CDR2: SGHDN and FVKESK. Trimming removed 3 bases at V and 6 bases at J, with 17 bases between. This CDR3 spans 15 amino acids.

The V and J genes are TRBV7-2 and TRBJ1-6; D is unresolved. The V and J ends lost 1 base and 6 bases respectively, with 10 bases between them. Germline values: CDR1 SGHTA, CDR2 FQGNSA. The CDR3 is made up of 15 amino acids. In DNA form, the CDR3 reads TGTGCCAGCAGCTTAGGGGCGGGGATTAATTCACCCCTCCACTTT. It yields the protein CASSLGAGINSPLHF.

This clone showed up just a few times. This chain connects TRBV7-9 to TRBJ1-6; the D is unclear. Trimming took 4 bases from V and 5 from J, leaving 9 bases between them. This CDR3 is 14 amino acids long. Germline V gene lookup returns CDR1 SEHNR and CDR2 FQNEAQ (reference sequence). DNA of the CDR3: TGTGCCAGCAGCTCCGACTCTCATAATTCACCCCTCCACTTT. Its protein product is CASSSDSHNSPLHF.

The chain carries TRBV5-1 and TRBJ2-3, with D possibly TRBD2 on 6 matching bases. Germline-derived CDR1 and CDR2 are SGHRS and YFSETQ. The CDR3 spans 15 residues. V lost 0 bases and J lost 3, with 11 bases in between. CDR3 bases: TGCGCCAGCAGCTTGGCGGGAGCTCTGACAGATACGCAGTATTTT. It codes for CASSLAGALTDTQYF.

The chain joins TRBV30 to TRBJ2-7; D might be TRBD1 (5 bases). Germline CDR1 is GTSNPN and CDR2 is SVGIG (reference sequence). The CDR3 has 15 residues. The V and J ends lost 4 bases and 5 bases respectively, with 21 bases between them. DNA for the CDR3: TGTGCCTGGACTAAAGTGGACATTGCCCGAGACGAGCAGTACTTC. Encoded protein: CAWTKVDIARDEQYF.

The CDR3 coding sequence is TGTGCCAGTAGTCCACAGGGAACCTATGGCTACACCTTC. It codes for CASSPQGTYGYTF. V and J are TRBV19 and TRBJ1-2, with a tentative D call TRBD1 (6 bases). This CDR3 region has 13 residues. V lost 5 bases to trimming and J lost 4 bases, with 11 bases between them. Germline V gives CDR1 LNHDA, CDR2 SQIVND (reference sequence).

The rearrangement joins TRBV30 to TRBJ1-2, with D unresolved. CDR1 is GTSNPN and CDR2 is SVGIG in the germline V gene (reference sequence). Trimming shortened V by 5 bases and J by 4 bases, and 11 bases separated the two germline ends. The CDR3 totals 12 residues. This CDR3 reads CAWLLSVYGYTF. CDR3 in DNA: TGTGCCTGGCTTCTGTCGGTCTATGGCTACACCTTC.

The chain uses TRBV27 and TRBJ1-2; a possible D gene is TRBD1 (6 bases). Germline V CDR1 and CDR2: MNHEY, SMNVEV (reference sequence). V lost 2 bases, J lost 7 bases, and 11 bases lay in between. This CDR3 is built from 13 residues. The CDR3 is CASSLQGTVGYTF. DNA for the CDR3: TGTGCCAGCAGTTTACAGGGGACGGTTGGCTACACCTTC.

This clone has only one observation. The chain recombines TRBV19 with TRBJ2-1; 11 bases are a match to TRBD1. The CDR3 consists of 14 residues. V was pared by 10 bases and J by 5 bases, with 7 bases of the junction left unmatched. CDR1 is LNHDA and CDR2 is SQIVND in the germline V gene (reference sequence). For the CDR3, the DNA is TGTGCCACCTCCCGGGACAGGGGGAACAATGAGCAGTTCTTC. It encodes CATSRDRGNNEQFF. Full variable domain (missing parts from reference TRBV19 and TRBJ2-1): DGGITQSPKYLFRKEGQNVTLSCEQNLNHDAMYWYRQDPGQGLRLIYYSQIVNDFQKGDIAEGYSVSREKKESFPLTVTSAQKNPTAFYLCATSRDRGNNEQFFGPGTRLTVL.

J is TRBJ2-3 and V is TRBV27; TRBD2 agrees at 11 bases. CDR3 size: 16 residues. Germline V gives CDR1 MNHEY, CDR2 SMNVEV (reference sequence). Trimming took 5 bases from V and 0 from J; bases not matched to a gene: 4. The CDR3 here is CASSLAGGPSTDTQYF. CDR3 nucleotide sequence: TGTGCCAGCAGTCTAGCGGGAGGACCTAGCACAGATACGCAGTATTTT.

V and J are TRBV19 and TRBJ2-3; 8 bases agree with TRBD2. CDR1 and CDR2 from the germline V gene are LNHDA and SQIVND (reference sequence). V lost 5 bases and J lost 4; bases outside the gene matches: 8. This CDR3 comprises 15 residues. Here the CDR3 DNA reads TGTGCCAGTAGTCCGTCGAGCGGGAGATCAGATACGCAGTATTTT. Translated, it gives CASSPSSGRSDTQYF. The complete variable domain, with remaining parts taken from reference TRBV19 and TRBJ2-3, reads DGGITQSPKYLFRKEGQNVTLSCEQNLNHDAMYWYRQDPGQGLRLIYYSQIVNDFQKGDIAEGYSVSREKKESFPLTVTSAQKNPTAFYLCASSPSSGRSDTQYFGPGTRLTVL.

This chain uses TRBV6-5 with TRBJ2-1; D may be TRBD1 (6 bases). This CDR3 comprises 15 residues. V was trimmed by 2 bases and J by 6 bases, leaving 14 bases between them. CDR1 and CDR2 (germline): MNHEY, SVGAGI. This chain's CDR3 is CASSYIGVGANEQFF. The CDR3 nucleotides read TGTGCCAGCAGTTACATTGGGGTGGGGGCCAATGAGCAGTTCTTC.

The chain joins TRBV7-9 to TRBJ2-1, with 9 nucleotides matching TRBD2. The CDR3 length is 15 residues. Trimming cost V 5 bases and J 9 bases; bases outside gene matches: 11. Germline CDR1 reads SEHNR; CDR2 reads FQNEAQ (reference sequence). The CDR3 DNA follows: TGTGCCAGCAGCACCATAGCGGGAGAGTCTAGTGAGCAGTTCTTC. Amino acids: CASSTIAGESSEQFF.

V and J are TRBV6-6 and TRBJ2-7; TRBD1 matches at 11 bases. Germline CDR1 and CDR2: MNHNY and SVGAGI (reference sequence). The CDR3 is made up of 16 amino acids. V trimming: 5 bases; J trimming: 5 bases; junction bases outside the gene matches: 11. CDR3 in DNA: TGTGCCAGCAGTAACCGCTCCGGACAGGGGGCGCACGAGCAGTACGTC. Protein sequence: CASSNRSGQGAHEQYV.

V is TRBV30 and J is TRBJ1-2; no clear D gene. The CDR3 covers 10 residues. With 5 bases removed from V and 6 bases from J, the gap between germline ends came to 7 bases. Germline V gene data show CDR1 as GTSNPN and CDR2 as SVGIG (reference sequence). In nucleotides, the CDR3 is TGTGCCTGGGGGGAGGATGGCTACACCTTC. Amino acids: CAWGEDGYTF. Full variable domain (rest looked up from reference TRBV30 and TRBJ1-2): SQTIHQWPATLVQPVGSPLSLECTVEGTSNPNLYWYRQAAGRGLQLLFYSVGIGQISSEVPQNLSASRPQDRQFILSSKKLLLSDSGFYLCAWGEDGYTFGSGTRLTVV.

The genes are TRBV6-4 and TRBJ2-2; a weak D match, TRBD1 (5 bases). The CDR3 is 14 residues long. V shed 7 bases and J shed 0 bases, with 9 bases lying between them. The germline CDR1 and CDR2 sequences are MRHNA and SNTAGT. The CDR3 loop is CASKGSPNTGELFF. For the CDR3, the DNA is TGTGCCAGCAAGGGGTCTCCGAACACCGGGGAGCTGTTTTTT.

The CDR3 nucleotides read TGTGCCAGCAGTTTAGACAGGGGGCTGGACACTGAAGCTTTCTTT. This sequence encodes CASSLDRGLDTEAFF. The chain uses TRBV6-5 and TRBJ1-1, with 10 nucleotides matching TRBD1. Looked up from germline, CDR1 is MNHEY and CDR2 is SVGAGI. Unmatched junction bases numbered 5, after V lost 4 bases and J lost 3 bases. The CDR3 spans 15 residues.

Regarding this clone: In the same sample, other DNA sequences code for this CDR3. The chain carries TRBV29-1 and TRBJ1-6; 8 bases align to TRBD1. Trimming removed 6 bases from V and 5 bases from J; junction bases left unmatched: 3. This CDR3 comprises 13 residues. CDR1 and CDR2 from the germline V gene are SQVTM and ANQGSEA. CDR3 nucleotides: TGCAGCGTCGCGGACAGGGATAATTCACCCCTCCACTTT. This sequence encodes CSVADRDNSPLHF.

This clone was detected only once. The chain recombines TRBV7-9 with TRBJ2-7; D is undetermined. V lost 5 bases to trimming and J lost 5 bases, with 13 bases between them. Per the germline V gene, CDR1 is SEHNR and CDR2 is FQNEAQ (reference sequence). The CDR3 covers 13 residues. The CDR3 DNA is TGTGCCAGCAGCCCTAGTAATGGCGACGAGCAGTACGTC. Translated, it gives CASSPSNGDEQYV.

This clone has just a few counts. The rearrangement links TRBV5-8 to TRBJ1-4; 9 bases are a match to TRBD1. This CDR3 contains 14 residues. V dropped 4 bases and J dropped 10; count of bases not matched to a gene: 8. CDR1 SGHTS and CDR2 YDEGEE come from the germline V gene. The CDR3 DNA follows: TGTGCCAGCAGCAGGGACAGGGAGGTTTCAAAACTGTTTTTT. Translated: CASSRDREVSKLFF.